The 9 T cell receptor beta chains below were found in one sample sequenced in a study of cytomegalovirus exposure and HLA in healthy donors. Sequencing was performed with immunoSEQ multiplex PCR; in TCRdb, only in-frame clones are kept and a portion is missing. The sample lists approximately 88,000 clones, 95% to 96% occurring once. Source material: PBMCs. All receptors derive from a woman younger than 35 in good health and CMV-seronegative.

The rearrangement joins TRBV13 to TRBJ2-1; 10 nucleotides align to TRBD2. This CDR3 contains 18 residues. CDR1 PRHDT and CDR2 FYEKMQ come from the germline V gene (reference sequence). V lost 6 bases, J lost 13 bases, and 24 bases stayed unmatched. The chain's CDR3 is CASRPLAGGDPSRGIQFF. CDR3 coding DNA: TGTGCCAGCAGACCGTTAGCGGGAGGAGACCCCTCCCGAGGGATTCAGTTCTTC.

This clone was seen just once. V and J are TRBV2 and TRBJ1-5; D unclear. This CDR3 has 13 amino acids. CDR1 and CDR2 (germline): SNHLY, FYNNEI. The V end was cut by 4 bases, the J end by 1 base, with 5 bases between. The CDR3: CASSAGSNQPQHF. The CDR3 DNA reads as TGTGCCAGCAGTGCCGGGAGCAATCAGCCCCAGCATTTT. Full variable domain (rest looked up from reference TRBV2 and TRBJ1-5): EPEVTQTPSHQVTQMGQEVILRCVPISNHLYFYWYRQILGQKVEFLVSFYNNEISEKSEIFDDQFSVERPDGSNFTLKIRSTKLEDSAMYFCASSAGSNQPQHFGDGTRLSIL.

This clone has just one count. The chain employs TRBV28 and TRBJ2-1; 7 bases line up with TRBD1. Germline lookup yields CDR1 MDHEN and CDR2 SYDVKM. J lost 6 bases, V lost 6 bases, and 8 bases had no gene match. The CDR3 is 14 residues long. CDR3 in amino acids: CASRPGTASNEQFF. The CDR3 DNA reads TGTGCCAGCAGACCCGGGACAGCCTCCAATGAGCAGTTCTTC.

The chain carries TRBV7-6 and TRBJ2-3; tentatively, D is TRBD2 (6 bases). The CDR3 runs to 14 residues. Germline CDR1 reads SGHVS; CDR2 reads FNYEAQ. The V and J ends lost 6 bases and 4 bases respectively, with 14 bases between them. The CDR3 coding sequence is TGTGCCAGCAGTTCTACGGGAGCTCCAGATACGCAGTATTTT. Its translation: CASSSTGAPDTQYF.

The rearrangement joins TRBV18 to TRBJ2-1; TRBD2 might be the D (6 bases). Germline loops: CDR1 KGHSH, CDR2 LQKENI. V lost 4 bases to trimming and J lost 6 bases, with 19 bases between them. The CDR3 runs to 16 residues. The CDR3 nucleotides read TGTGCCAGCTCACGCGTTGGGGCGGGAACTACCAATGAGCAGTTCTTC. Protein: CASSRVGAGTTNEQFF.

CDR3: CASSPKTGYQETQYF. The DNA for the CDR3 is TGTGCCAGCAGCCCGAAAACAGGGTATCAAGAGACCCAGTACTTC. This chain joins TRBV4-2 and TRBJ2-5, with a weak D call TRBD1 (6 bases). Germline V lookup: CDR1 LGHNA, CDR2 YNFKEQ. The CDR3 sequence is 15 residues long. V lost 4 bases to trimming and J lost 2 bases, with 14 bases between them.

V usage is TRBV27 and J usage is TRBJ2-1, with 13 bases aligning to TRBD2. Germline loops: CDR1 MNHEY, CDR2 SMNVEV (reference sequence). The ends lost 3 bases at V and 6 bases at J; junction bases unmatched: 5. The CDR3 has 16 amino acids. The CDR3 DNA follows: TGTGCCAGCAGTTTGTGGACTAGCGGGAGCCCCAATGAGCAGTTCTTC. Translating gives CASSLWTSGSPNEQFF.

The V call is TRBV29-1, the J call TRBJ2-3; D possibly corresponds to TRBD1 (6 bases). CDR3 size: 14 residues. Per germline, CDR1 SQVTM and CDR2 ANQGSEA. Trimming removed 5 bases from V and 0 bases from J, with 12 bases in between. The CDR3 region is CSVKDSASTDTQYF. Written as DNA, the CDR3 is TGCAGCGTTAAGGACAGCGCTAGCACAGATACGCAGTATTTT.

The chain recombines TRBV7-2 with TRBJ2-7; TRBD1 is a possible D gene (5 bases). V dropped 2 bases and J dropped 4 bases, with 9 bases sitting between them. Germline CDR1 reads SGHTA; CDR2 reads FQGNSA. This CDR3 spans 13 amino acids. This CDR3 is CASSLNKGYEQYF. The CDR3 region has the DNA TGTGCCAGCAGCTTAAATAAGGGGTACGAGCAGTACTTC.